Below, 30 T cell receptor beta chains from the same sample are listed, as sequenced in a study of blood T cell repertoires in COVID-19. Using immunoSEQ multiplex PCR, the repertoire was profiled, and TCRdb retains in-frame clones only, with some absent. The data hold around 21,000 clones, with less than 85% observed a single time. The sequencing sample was made of peripheral blood. All receptors derive from a man older than 75 with acute or convalescent COVID-19.

The rearrangement links TRBV19 to TRBJ1-2, with TRBD1 identical over 7 bases. The trim removed 6 bases at V and 3 bases at J, leaving 7 bases unmatched. Germline-derived CDR1 and CDR2 are LNHDA and SQIVND (reference sequence). The CDR3 consists of 14 residues. The CDR3 sequence: CASRKTGNDYGYTF. In DNA, the CDR3 is TGTGCCAGTAGGAAGACAGGGAACGACTATGGCTACACCTTC.

This chain uses TRBV28 with TRBJ2-1, with 7 nucleotides matching TRBD2. Per germline, CDR1 MDHEN and CDR2 SYDVKM. The CDR3 totals 16 residues. V lost 4 bases to trimming and J lost 5 bases; unmatched junction nucleotides: 11. The CDR3 DNA follows: TGTGCCAGCAGTTCTTCCCGCGGGAGAAGGAACAATGAGCAGTTCTTC. This translates into CASSSSRGRRNNEQFF.

The chain uses TRBV7-3 and TRBJ2-7, with 12 bases lining up with TRBD2. Germline V gene lookup returns CDR1 SGHTA and CDR2 FQGTGA. There are 15 residues in the CDR3. Losses at the gene ends were 5 bases for V and 3 bases for J; bases not matched to a gene: 5. CDR3 sequence reads: CASSEGLAGHYEQYF. The DNA for the CDR3 is TGTGCCAGCAGCGAAGGACTAGCGGGACACTACGAGCAGTACTTC.

The J gene is TRBJ1-5, the V gene TRBV28; no definite D call. CDR1 and CDR2 from the germline V gene are MDHEN and SYDVKM. The CDR3 extends over 14 amino acids. V lost 6 bases, J lost 0 bases, and 9 bases lay in between. CDR3 region: CASRPQISNQPQHF. As DNA, the CDR3 is TGTGCCAGCAGACCCCAGATTAGCAATCAGCCCCAGCATTTT.

CDR3 region: CSASLGRTNYGYTF. The CDR3 DNA follows: TGCAGTGCTAGTCTTGGGAGAACTAACTATGGCTACACCTTC. This chain connects TRBV20-1 to TRBJ1-2; no clear D gene. The V gene lost 3 bases and the J gene lost 0 bases, with 11 bases spanning the gap. The CDR3 runs to 14 residues. In germline, CDR1 is DFQATT, CDR2 SNEGSKA (reference sequence).

V and J are TRBV25-1 and TRBJ2-4; 8 positions match TRBD1. The CDR3 extends over 18 amino acids. The germline V gene has CDR1 MGHDK and CDR2 SYGVNS. V trimming: 3 bases; J trimming: 0 bases; junction bases outside the gene matches: 10. CDR3 in DNA: TGTGCCAGCAGTGAGGGGACAGGCGTCTATGAAGCCAAAAACATTCAGTACTTC. Its protein product is CASSEGTGVYEAKNIQYF.

The chain uses TRBV19 and TRBJ2-3; 12 positions match TRBD2. Germline loops: CDR1 LNHDA, CDR2 SQIVND (reference sequence). The CDR3 runs to 15 residues. V was pared by 7 bases and J by 5 bases, with 7 bases of the junction left unmatched. CDR3: CASTQLAGGKDTQYF. The CDR3 DNA is TGTGCCAGTACCCAACTAGCGGGAGGAAAAGATACGCAGTATTTT.

This clone was seen only a few times. The V call is TRBV20-1, the J call TRBJ1-5; D is perhaps TRBD1 (6 bases). V was pared by 3 bases and J by 2 bases, with 11 bases between. Germline assignment: CDR1 DFQATT and CDR2 SNEGSKA (reference sequence). This CDR3 is built from 14 residues. The CDR3 protein is CSASAGGGNQPQHF. The CDR3 DNA sequence: TGCAGTGCTAGTGCGGGGGGCGGCAATCAGCCCCAGCATTTT.

The chain uses TRBV19 and TRBJ1-4; weak D call: TRBD1 (6 bases). This CDR3 contains 17 residues. V was trimmed by 5 bases and J by 0 bases, leaving 16 bases between them. Germline loops: CDR1 LNHDA, CDR2 SQIVND (reference sequence). CDR3 bases: TGTGCCAGTAGTGTAACCGGGACAACTGCAACTAATGAAAAACTGTTTTTT. Translated: CASSVTGTTATNEKLFF.

The chain is built from TRBV5-5 and TRBJ1-2; TRBD1 matches at 7 bases. Looked up from germline, CDR1 is SGHKS and CDR2 is YYEKEE (reference sequence). This CDR3 is built from 13 residues. Trimming at V came to 4 bases and at J to 4 bases, leaving 4 bases not matched to a gene. The CDR3 nucleotides are TGTGCCAGCAGCCCGGGACAGTCCTATGGCTACACCTTC. Its translation is CASSPGQSYGYTF.

This rearrangement joins TRBV27 to TRBJ2-1, with 7 bases identical to TRBD1. Germline V gene sequence: CDR1 MNHEY, CDR2 SMNVEV (reference sequence). This CDR3 has 16 amino acids. V trimming: 6 bases; J trimming: 9 bases; junction bases outside the gene matches: 17. As DNA, the CDR3 is TGTGCCAGCAGACCGCTCGGGACAGCAAGACACACTGAGCAGTTCTTC. Encoded protein: CASRPLGTARHTEQFF.

This clone appeared a single time. This chain joins TRBV6-1 and TRBJ2-7; TRBD2 agrees at 7 bases. This CDR3 contains 16 residues. Germline values: CDR1 MNHNS, CDR2 SASEGT. Trimming removed 4 bases from V and 0 bases from J; junction bases left unmatched: 9. CDR3 residues: CASSAQLALNSYEQYF. The DNA for the CDR3 is TGTGCCAGCAGTGCCCAACTAGCGCTGAACTCCTACGAGCAGTACTTC.

The chain has TRBV30 and TRBJ1-4, with D perhaps matching TRBD1 (5 bases). V was clipped by 0 bases and J by 1 base, with 15 bases between them. The length of the CDR3 is 17 residues. Germline assignment: CDR1 GTSNPN and CDR2 SVGIG (reference sequence). CDR3 loop: CAWSVTQRGGTNEKLFF. The CDR3, as DNA: TGTGCCTGGAGTGTAACTCAGCGGGGGGGAACTAATGAAAAACTGTTTTTT.

The V and J genes are TRBV5-1 and TRBJ1-4; 9 bases line up with TRBD1. The trim removed 4 bases at V and 5 bases at J, leaving 0 bases unmatched. The CDR3 contains 13 residues. Looked up from germline, CDR1 is SGHRS and CDR2 is YFSETQ. CDR3 residues: CASSDRGNEKLFF. The CDR3 DNA reads as TGCGCCAGCAGCGACAGGGGGAATGAAAAACTGTTTTTT.

In its sample, this clone was seen a few times. V usage is TRBV11-2 and J usage is TRBJ2-1; 8 bases are shared with TRBD1. The trim removed 2 bases at V and 7 bases at J, leaving 7 bases unmatched. Germline lookup yields CDR1 SGHAT and CDR2 FQNNGV. The CDR3 is 15 residues long. CDR3 sequence: CASSLYGQGANEQFF. Written as DNA, the CDR3 is TGTGCCAGCAGCTTATACGGGCAGGGGGCGAATGAGCAGTTCTTC.

J is TRBJ2-7 and V is TRBV6-5; TRBD1 might be the D (5 bases). In germline, CDR1 is MNHEY, CDR2 SVGAGI. Trimming shortened V by 4 bases and J by 6 bases, and 7 bases separated the two germline ends. This CDR3 spans 11 amino acids. CDR3 coding DNA: TGTGCCAGCAGTTCAGGGCGCGAGCAGTACGTC. Protein: CASSSGREQYV.

The chain couples TRBV5-1 to TRBJ2-7; D gene ambiguous. The V gene's germline CDR1 is SGHRS and CDR2 YFSETQ. The CDR3 length is 13 residues. As DNA, the CDR3 is TGCGCGCCGGCGTCCGGAACAGTCCACGAGCAGTACGTC. Translating gives CAPASGTVHEQYV.

This rearrangement joins TRBV13 to TRBJ2-1, with TRBD2 matching 14 bases. Trimming at V came to 3 bases and at J to 15 bases, leaving 16 bases not matched to a gene. CDR3 length equals 17 residues. Germline loops: CDR1 PRHDT, CDR2 FYEKMQ (reference sequence). The CDR3 DNA reads as TGTGCCAGCAGCTTTGGGACCCGGACTAGCGGGAGGCCTAATCCGTTCTTC. Protein: CASSFGTRTSGRPNPFF.

This chain links TRBV11-1 with TRBJ2-3; 9 bases fit TRBD1. Germline assignment: CDR1 SGHAT and CDR2 FQDESV (reference sequence). There are 15 residues in the CDR3. J was trimmed by 1 base and V by 5 bases; bases with no gene match: 4. CDR3 sequence: CASSPRDRGTDTQYF. The CDR3 DNA sequence: TGTGCCAGCAGCCCACGGGACAGGGGCACAGATACGCAGTATTTT.

This rearrangement joins TRBV2 to TRBJ2-1; TRBD2 matches at 12 bases. Per germline, CDR1 SNHLY and CDR2 FYNNEI. The CDR3 consists of 17 residues. V was clipped by 7 bases and J by 3 bases; unmatched bases: 10. CDR3 in DNA: TGTGCCAGCAAAGAAAGACTAGCGGGAGTAGGCTACAATGAGCAGTTCTTC. Its protein is CASKERLAGVGYNEQFF.

The rearrangement uses TRBV19 and TRBJ2-7; TRBD2 might be the D (6 bases). Trimming removed 6 bases at V and 2 bases at J, with 17 bases between. Germline lookup yields CDR1 LNHDA and CDR2 SQIVND (reference sequence). This CDR3 region has 15 residues. CDR3 sequence: CASSSAGRVTYEQYF. CDR3 nucleotides: TGTGCCAGTAGCAGCGCGGGACGTGTGACCTACGAGCAGTACTTC.

A note on this clone: This CDR3 fails to terminate in the conserved phenylalanine or tryptophan, so it likely reflects a read error. The rearrangement uses TRBV11-2 and TRBJ2-7, with unresolved D. V was clipped by 5 bases and J by 1 base, with 6 bases between them. The CDR3 has 12 amino acids. Germline V lookup: CDR1 SGHAT, CDR2 FQNNGV. CDR3 DNA sequence: TGTGCCAGCAGCCACTATTCCTACGAGCAGTACCTC. Encoded protein: CASSHYSYEQYL.

This sequence joins TRBV19 and TRBJ1-5; D is possibly TRBD1 (6 bases). Germline lookup yields CDR1 LNHDA and CDR2 SQIVND (reference sequence). V was cut by 3 bases and J by 3 bases, with 12 bases left in between. The CDR3 runs to 15 residues. The CDR3 nucleotides read TGTGCCAGTAGTATGCCAGGGGCGCCCAATCAGCCCCAGCATTTT. It yields the protein CASSMPGAPNQPQHF.

V is TRBV9 and J is TRBJ2-5, with D tentatively TRBD2 (5 bases). Deletions cut 0 bases from V and 2 bases from J, with 11 bases between. The CDR3 extends over 15 amino acids. Germline CDR1 and CDR2: SGDLS and YYNGEE. CDR3 in amino acids: CASSVAGGPQETQYF. The CDR3 DNA reads TGTGCCAGCAGCGTAGCTGGAGGCCCACAAGAGACCCAGTACTTC.

V is TRBV7-3 and J is TRBJ2-3; 8 nucleotides agree with TRBD1. The germline CDR1 and CDR2 sequences are SGHTA and FQGTGA. Trimming removed 1 base from V and 3 bases from J; junction bases left unmatched: 9. This CDR3 comprises 17 residues. DNA for the CDR3: TGTGCCAGCAGCTTAAGGGGCAGGGGGCCTAGAACAGATACGCAGTATTTT. It translates to CASSLRGRGPRTDTQYF.

The rearrangement joins TRBV27 to TRBJ2-3, with a possible D match to TRBD1 (6 bases). This CDR3 spans 16 amino acids. V dropped 6 bases and J dropped 0 bases, with 16 bases sitting between them. CDR1 MNHEY and CDR2 SMNVEV come from the germline V gene (reference sequence). The CDR3 sequence: CASRRYREPSTDTQYF. In nucleotides, the CDR3 is TGTGCCAGCAGGCGATACAGGGAACCGAGCACAGATACGCAGTATTTT.

The chain is built from TRBV27 and TRBJ1-4, with 8 nucleotides matching TRBD1. This CDR3 has 14 residues. The germline gives CDR1 MNHEY, CDR2 SMNVEV (reference sequence). V was pared by 0 bases and J by 9 bases, with 3 bases of the junction left unmatched. The CDR3: CASSLSGQGQKLFF. The CDR3 coding sequence is TGTGCCAGCAGTTTATCCGGACAGGGACAAAAACTGTTTTTT. The entire variable domain, with the rest obtained from reference TRBV27 and TRBJ1-4, is as follows: EAQVTQNPRYLITVTGKKLTVTCSQNMNHEYMSWYRQDPGLGLRQIYYSMNVEVTDKGDVPEGYKVSRKEKRNFPLILESPSPNQTSLYFCASSLSGQGQKLFFGSGTQLSVL.

The chain employs TRBV7-2 and TRBJ2-1, with no clear D. V shed 1 base and J shed 11 bases, with 12 bases lying between them. This CDR3 has 13 residues. Germline loops: CDR1 SGHTA, CDR2 FQGNSA. The CDR3 spells CASSLGSGEKQFF. The CDR3 nucleotides are TGTGCCAGCAGCTTAGGGTCTGGAGAGAAGCAGTTCTTC.

The rearrangement uses TRBV7-9 and TRBJ2-1; the match to TRBD2 covers 7 bases. Trimming cost V 2 bases and J 4 bases; bases outside gene matches: 5. From germline, CDR1 is SEHNR and CDR2 FQNEAQ (reference sequence). This CDR3 is 15 amino acids long. The CDR3 is CASSLYREAYNEQFF. The CDR3 bases are TGTGCCAGCAGCTTATACCGGGAGGCTTACAATGAGCAGTTCTTC.

This clone was seen only once. The gene calls are TRBV19 and TRBJ1-5; TRBD1 matches at 8 bases. The CDR3 totals 21 residues. Germline-derived CDR1 and CDR2 are LNHDA and SQIVND (reference sequence). With V trimmed by 3 bases and J by 1 base, 20 bases remained unmatched. CDR3 loop: CASSMADKAGTGPWSNQPQHF. In DNA form, the CDR3 reads TGTGCCAGTAGTATGGCGGATAAAGCGGGGACAGGTCCGTGGAGCAATCAGCCCCAGCATTTT.